The sample holds a few counts of the clone carrying this T cell receptor (beta chain). Treatment given: randomized to nivolumab then ipilimumab (arm A) or the reverse (arm B). Sorted cells were live CD3+CD8+, lacking CD19 and CD56, from PBMCs. Using immunoSEQ multiplex PCR, the repertoire was profiled, and TCRdb retains in-frame clones only, with some absent. The table lists some 11,000 clones, 45% to 60% of them singletons. The sample belongs to a study of sequential checkpoint blockade in melanoma. Study details: Maintenance nivolumab came after either treatment sequence.

The CDR3 length is 16 residues. Germline loops: CDR1 MNHEY, CDR2 SMNVEV (reference sequence). Trimming pared 0 bases from V and 3 bases from J, leaving 15 bases between. Here the sequenced sample was CD8+ T cells sorted from blood (inferred from file names), taken from a patient given nivolumab and ipilimumab in sequence. The sequence came from a human donor with melanoma. The chain has TRBV27 and TRBJ2-7; tentatively, D is TRBD2 (6 bases). CDR3 sequence reads: CASSLSWGEDRYEQYF. For the CDR3, the DNA is TGTGCCAGCAGTTTATCGTGGGGGGAGGACCGCTACGAGCAGTACTTC.